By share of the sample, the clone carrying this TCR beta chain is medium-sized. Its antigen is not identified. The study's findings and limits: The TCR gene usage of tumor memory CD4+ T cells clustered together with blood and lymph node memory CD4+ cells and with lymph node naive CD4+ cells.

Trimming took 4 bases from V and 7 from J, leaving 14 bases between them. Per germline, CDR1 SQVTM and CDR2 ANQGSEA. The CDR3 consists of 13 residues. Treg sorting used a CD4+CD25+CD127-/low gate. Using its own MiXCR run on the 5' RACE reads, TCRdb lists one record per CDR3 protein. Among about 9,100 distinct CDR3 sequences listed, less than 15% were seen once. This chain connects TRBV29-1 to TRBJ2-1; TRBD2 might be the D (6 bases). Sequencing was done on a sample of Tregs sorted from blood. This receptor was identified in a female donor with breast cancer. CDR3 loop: CSVARDVSNEQFF. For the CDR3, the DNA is TGCAGCGTTGCGCGGGACGTTTCAAATGAGCAGTTCTTC.